The text below deals with one T cell receptor (beta chain). Its antigen is undetermined. These data belong to a study of T cell responses to AZD1222 COVID-19 vaccine. Regarding the study as a whole: Donors were largely white British and mainly female; clonal diversity was possibly underestimated.

Sequencing used immunoSEQ multiplex PCR; TCRdb keeps in-frame clones, though not all of them. The profile covers 150,000 to 200,000 clones, with just over 90% appearing a single time and about 3% taken by the ten largest. The CDR3 spans 14 residues. V was clipped by 2 bases and J by 0 bases, with 7 bases between them. Looked up from germline, CDR1 is MDHEN and CDR2 is SYDVKM. The sample here was peripheral blood, taken on day 0 of AZD1222 vaccination. The J gene is TRBJ1-1, the V gene TRBV28; the D gene is possibly TRBD1 (5 bases). The receptor comes from an adult in good health. CDR3 DNA: TGTGCCAGCAGTTTACAGGGTCTGAACACTGAAGCTTTCTTT. This encodes CASSLQGLNTEAFF.